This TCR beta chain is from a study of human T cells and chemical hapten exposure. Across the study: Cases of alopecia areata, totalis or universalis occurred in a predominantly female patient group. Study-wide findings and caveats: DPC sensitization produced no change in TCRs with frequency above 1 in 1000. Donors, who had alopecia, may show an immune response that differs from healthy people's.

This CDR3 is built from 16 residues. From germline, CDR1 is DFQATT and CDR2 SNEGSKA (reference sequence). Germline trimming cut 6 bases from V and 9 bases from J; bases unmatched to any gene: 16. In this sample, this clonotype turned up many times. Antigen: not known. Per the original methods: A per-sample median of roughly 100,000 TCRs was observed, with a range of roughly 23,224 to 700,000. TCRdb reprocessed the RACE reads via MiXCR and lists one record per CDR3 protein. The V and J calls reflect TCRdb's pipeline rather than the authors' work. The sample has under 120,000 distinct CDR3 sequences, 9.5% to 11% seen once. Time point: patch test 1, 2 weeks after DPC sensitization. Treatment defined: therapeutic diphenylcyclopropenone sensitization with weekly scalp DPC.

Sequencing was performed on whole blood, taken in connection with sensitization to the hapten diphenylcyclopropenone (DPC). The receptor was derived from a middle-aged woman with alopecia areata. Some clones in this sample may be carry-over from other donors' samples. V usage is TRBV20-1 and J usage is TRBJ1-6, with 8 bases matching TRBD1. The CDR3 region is CSAPDRVKIVGSPLHF. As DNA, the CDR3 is TGCAGTGCCCCGGACAGGGTTAAGATTGTTGGTTCACCCCTCCACTTT.